The clone carrying this T cell receptor beta chain was observed a few times. Previously described methods and listed TCR primers were employed for the bulk TCR libraries. MiXCR, run by TCRdb on the PCR reads, gives a single entry per CDR3 protein. The sample holds about 320,000 distinct CDR3 sequences, 20% to 25% seen once. Germline V gene lookup returns CDR1 WSHSY and CDR2 SAAADI. This CDR3 is built from 14 residues. V shed 5 bases and J shed 2 bases, with 12 bases lying between them. Sorted naive CD8 T cells were those defined as CD8+CD4-CCR7+CD45RA+. The data were obtained in a study of molecular identifiers for immune sequencing clone quantification.

This sequence was found in a human donor in good health. Some libraries in this study had Jurkat cell RNA spiked in. The chain carries TRBV10-2 and TRBJ2-5; a weak D match, TRBD2 (5 bases). Sequencing was carried out using naive CD8+ T cells from blood, with Jurkat cell RNA spiked in. Subset: FACS-sorted CD8+CD4-CCR7+CD45RA+ naive T cells. CDR3 region: CASSTDSFQETQYF. The DNA of the CDR3 is TGCGCCAGCAGTACGGACTCGTTTCAAGAGACCCAGTACTTC.